This TCR beta chain was retrieved from a study of CD4 T cells in relation to SARS-CoV-2 and coronaviruses. For the study at large: After less than 11 days of antigen culture, PBMC TCR beta CDR3s were sequenced.

Germline CDR1 and CDR2: LGHDT and YNNKEL (reference sequence). V lost 3 bases and J lost 3; bases outside the gene matches: 11. CDR3 length: 18 residues. The unexposed donors gave CD4+ T cells in about 2011-2018, prior to COVID-19. After ten to eleven days of culture, CD4+ T cells were isolated. Half the medium was replaced with IL-2 medium on days 3 and 7. Produced via immunoSEQ multiplex PCR; TCRdb's table is partial and in-frame only. The top ten hold roughly a sixth of the sample, which has some 14,000 clones, roughly three quarters seen once. In regard to this clone: The antigen is not known.

Study-wide points: Around 62% of donors had memory CD4+ clonotypes crossrecognizing SARS-CoV-2 and common cold coronavirus spike.

What was sequenced was CD4+ T cells from PBMCs, cultured in vitro. The clonotype comes from a human donor in good health. V is TRBV3-1 (or the pseudogene TRBV3-2) and J is TRBJ2-7; 13 nucleotides agree with TRBD2. CDR3 DNA sequence: TGTGCCAGCAGCCATTGGACTAGCGGGAGTGATAGGGGCTACGAGCAGTACTTC. As protein: CASSHWTSGSDRGYEQYF.